This TCR beta chain was captured in a study of vaccination and CD4 T cells after COVID-19. Across the study: Samples after vaccination came a median approximately 2.5 months past dose two, ranging 14 to 241. Stimulation of the cells used overlapping spike peptide pools from SARS-CoV-2 and from the common cold coronaviruses HCoV-NL63, HCoV-OC43 and HCoV-229E.

This clonotype is labeled medium-sized. Its antigen is undetermined. The Oncomine TCR Beta short-read assay was what sequenced the DNA obtained from cultured CD4+ T cells. TCRdb processed the PCR reads anew with MiXCR; each CDR3 protein has one entry. The sample includes more than 6,500 distinct CDR3 sequences, approximately 74% of them seen just once. As to treatment: roughly 10-day PBMC culture with coronavirus spike peptide pools or control peptides (ViraFEST assay). Peptide pools at approximately 10 ug/ml, together with 8.5 to 10 IU/ml IL-2, were added to cultures of some 2 million PBMCs per well. The study, taken as a whole, reports: In median terms, SARS-CoV-2-reactive clonotypes went from about 20 to 38, a nonsignificant rise.

The sequenced sample consisted of CD4+ T cells from blood, cultured in vitro. The receptor's source is a human donor who had recovered from COVID-19.

The chain's CDR3 is CASSLRGQAAYEQYF. In DNA form, the CDR3 reads TGTGCCAGCAGTTTAAGGGGGCAGGCCGCCTACGAGCAGTACTTC. This chain connects TRBV27 to TRBJ2-7; TRBD1 matches at 7 bases. Germline CDR1 MNHEY, CDR2 SMNVEV (reference sequence). The CDR3 is 15 amino acids. Trimming removed 2 bases from V and 2 bases from J; junction bases left unmatched: 6.